This record covers a single TCR beta chain. Its antigen remains unidentified. The data belong to a study of shared clonotypes between healthy human individuals. Overall study results and limits: Generally, naive subsets came out with larger estimated richness than memory subsets. Researchers sampled blood only, noting tissue repertoires likely differ. Sharing across four donors was seen in 4% to 6.5% of naive CD4 clonotypes. Sequencing of the sorted subsets was shown by rarefaction to be incomplete despite large depth.

The V end lost 4 bases, the J end lost 4 bases, and 13 bases lay between the germline ends. The CDR3 has 14 residues. The V gene's germline CDR1 is PRHDT and CDR2 FYEKMQ (reference sequence). As defined, naive CD8 cells were CD45RO-negative and positively selected for CCR7, with terminally differentiated effector memory CD45RA+ cells excluded. Assay: immunoSEQ multiplex PCR; the TCRdb copy retains only in-frame clones and omits some. The sample lists around 1,900,000 clones, roughly 93% occurring once. This TCR was sampled from a man between 18 and 35 years old in good health. Some clones in this sample may be carry-over from other donors' samples. The specimen was naive CD8+ T cells from PBMCs. The rearrangement joins TRBV13 to TRBJ2-5, with D tentatively TRBD2 (6 bases). CDR3 residues: CASSSRLVVETQYF. Written as DNA, the CDR3 is TGTGCCAGCAGCTCCCGACTAGTGGTAGAGACCCAGTACTTC.